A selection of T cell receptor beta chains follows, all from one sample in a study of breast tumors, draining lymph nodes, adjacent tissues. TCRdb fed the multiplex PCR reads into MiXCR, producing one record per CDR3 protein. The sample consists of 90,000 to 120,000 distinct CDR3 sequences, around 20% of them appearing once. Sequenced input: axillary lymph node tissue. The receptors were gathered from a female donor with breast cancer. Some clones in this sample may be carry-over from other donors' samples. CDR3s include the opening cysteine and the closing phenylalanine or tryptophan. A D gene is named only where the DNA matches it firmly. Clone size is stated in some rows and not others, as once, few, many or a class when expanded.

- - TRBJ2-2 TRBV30 CAWGGQTNTGELFF TGTGCCTGGGGCGGACAAACGAACACCGGGGAGCTGTTTTTT
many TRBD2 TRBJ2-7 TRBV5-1 CASSGGTSYVIDEQYF TGCGCCAGCAGCGGTGGGACTAGTTACGTGATCGACGAGCAGTACTTC
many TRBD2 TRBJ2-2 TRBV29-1 CSVAPSGRNTGELFF TGCAGCGTTGCCCCTAGCGGGAGGAACACCGGGGAGCTGTTTTTT
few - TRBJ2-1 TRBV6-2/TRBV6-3 CASSFEGTYNEQFF TGTGCCAGCAGTTTCGAGGGCACCTACAATGAGCAGTTCTTC
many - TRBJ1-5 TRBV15 CATSRARGSLGNQPQHF TGTGCCACCAGCAGAGCCAGGGGCTCCTTGGGCAATCAGCCCCAGCATTTT
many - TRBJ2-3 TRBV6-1 CASSPTYTDTQYF TGTGCCAGCAGTCCCACTTACACAGATACGCAGTATTTT
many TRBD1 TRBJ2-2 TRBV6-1 CASARDRNTGELFF TGTGCCAGCGCCAGGGACAGAAACACCGGGGAGCTGTTTTTT
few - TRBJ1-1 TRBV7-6 CASSLGTLGEAFF TGTGCCAGCAGCTTAGGGACACTGGGGGAAGCTTTCTTT
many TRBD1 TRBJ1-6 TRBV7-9 CASSLTGDNSPLHF TGTGCCAGCAGCCTGACAGGGGATAATTCACCCCTCCACTTT
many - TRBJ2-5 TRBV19 CASSPPGRLPWETQYF TGTGCCAGTAGTCCCCCGGGGAGGCTACCTTGGGAGACCCAGTACTTC
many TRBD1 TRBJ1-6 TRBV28 CASRNRGDPNSPLHF TGTGCCAGCAGAAACAGGGGGGACCCTAATTCACCCCTCCACTTT
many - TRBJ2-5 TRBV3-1 CASSHKNSPGTQYF TGTGCCAGCAGCCATAAAAACAGCCCTGGGACCCAGTACTTC
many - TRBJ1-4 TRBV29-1 CSASDSYEKLFF TGCAGCGCTTCCGACAGCTATGAAAAACTGTTTTTT
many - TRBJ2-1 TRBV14 CASSYVTTRLFF TGTGCCAGCAGTTATGTCACTACTAGACTGTTCTTC
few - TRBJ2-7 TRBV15 CATSLTEGREQYF TGTGCCACCAGCCTCACGGAGGGGAGGGAGCAGTACTTC
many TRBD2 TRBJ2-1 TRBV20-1 CSAVAGGLLGNEQFF TGCAGTGCTGTAGCGGGAGGCCTCCTGGGGAATGAGCAGTTCTTC
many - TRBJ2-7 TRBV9 CASSVGPQTLEEQYF TGTGCCAGCAGCGTAGGTCCCCAGACCCTAGAAGAGCAGTACTTC
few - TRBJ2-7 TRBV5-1 CASSLVTDGLGTYEQYF TGCGCCAGCAGCCTTGTAACGGACGGTCTGGGAACCTACGAGCAGTACTTC
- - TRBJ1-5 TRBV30 CAWSVINARNQPQHF TGTGCCTGGAGTGTTATCAATGCGCGTAATCAGCCCCAGCATTTT
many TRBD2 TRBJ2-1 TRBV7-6 CASSSQSGGAAGEQFF TGTGCCAGCAGCTCTCAAAGCGGGGGGGCTGCAGGTGAGCAGTTCTTC
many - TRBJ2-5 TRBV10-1 CASSESGSETQYF TGCGCCAGCAGTGAATCGGGGAGTGAGACCCAGTACTTC
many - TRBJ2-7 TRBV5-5 CASSWEQGYEQYF TGTGCCAGCAGCTGGGAACAGGGCTACGAGCAGTACTTC
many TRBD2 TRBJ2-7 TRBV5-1 CASSLAGGGAVYEQYF TGCGCCAGCAGCTTGGCGGGCGGGGGGGCCGTCTACGAGCAGTACTTC
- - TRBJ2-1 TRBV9 CASSGGPTGAYNEQFF TGTGCCAGCAGCGGGGGTCCGACAGGCGCCTACAATGAGCAGTTCTTC
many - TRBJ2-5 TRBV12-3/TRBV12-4 CASSLTSKDTQYF TGTGCCAGCAGTTTAACCAGCAAGGATACCCAGTACTTC
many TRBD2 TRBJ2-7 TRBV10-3 CAISETSGRAYEQYF TGTGCCATCAGTGAGACTAGCGGGAGGGCCTACGAGCAGTACTTC
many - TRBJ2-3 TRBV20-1 CSGGAPTDTQYF TGCAGTGGCGGGGCCCCCACAGATACGCAGTATTTT
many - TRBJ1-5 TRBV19 CASSPSGWEPQHF TGTGCCAGTAGCCCCTCGGGGTGGGAGCCCCAGCATTTT
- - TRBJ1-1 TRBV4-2 CASSQVGDTEAFF TGTGCCAGCAGCCAAGTGGGGGACACTGAAGCTTTCTTT
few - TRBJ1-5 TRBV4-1 CASSQESGSQPQHF TGCGCCAGCAGCCAAGAGTCGGGAAGTCAGCCCCAGCATTTT
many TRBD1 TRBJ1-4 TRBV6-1 CASSPDWTGSREKLFF TGTGCCAGCAGTCCCGATTGGACAGGGAGCCGTGAAAAACTGTTTTTT
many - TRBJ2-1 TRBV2 CASSPDNEQFF TGTGCCAGCAGCCCAGACAATGAGCAGTTCTTC
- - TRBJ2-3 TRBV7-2 CASRHRNDGTDTQYF TGTGCCAGCAGACACCGAAACGACGGCACAGATACGCAGTATTTT
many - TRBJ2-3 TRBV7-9 CASSLGLRAGTDTQYF TGTGCCAGCAGCTTAGGTTTGCGGGCTGGCACAGATACGCAGTATTTT
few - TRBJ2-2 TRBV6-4 CASSVEGSGELFF TGTGCCAGCAGCGTGGAGGGGTCCGGGGAGCTGTTTTTT
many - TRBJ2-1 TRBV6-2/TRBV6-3 CASSLHESSYNEQFF TGTGCCAGCAGTTTACACGAAAGCTCCTACAATGAGCAGTTCTTC
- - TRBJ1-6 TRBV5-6 CAGSLRRQSSYNSPLHF TGTGCCGGCAGCCTGCGCAGACAGAGCTCCTATAATTCACCCCTCCACTTT
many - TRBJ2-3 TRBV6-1 CASTTALPDTQYF TGTGCCAGCACCACAGCCCTGCCAGATACGCAGTATTTT
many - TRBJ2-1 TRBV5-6 CASSFLTDNEQFF TGTGCCAGCAGCTTTCTTACAGACAATGAGCAGTTCTTC
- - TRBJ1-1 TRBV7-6 CASSLAGREAFF TGTGCCAGCAGCTTAGCGGGGAGGGAAGCTTTCTTT
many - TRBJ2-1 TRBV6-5 CASSYWGEGYNEQFF TGTGCCAGCAGTTACTGGGGTGAAGGCTACAATGAGCAGTTCTTC
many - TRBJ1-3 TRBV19 CASSITGFGNTIYF TGTGCCAGTAGTATCACAGGGTTCGGAAACACCATATATTTT
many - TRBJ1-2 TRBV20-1 CSARAWDKANYGYTF TGCAGTGCTAGGGCCTGGGACAAAGCTAACTATGGCTACACCTTC
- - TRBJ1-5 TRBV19 CASSGPNSNQPQHF TGTGCCAGTAGCGGACCCAATAGCAATCAGCCCCAGCATTTT
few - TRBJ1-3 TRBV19 CASTETRGNTIYF TGTGCCAGCACTGAGACCCGCGGGAACACCATATATTTT
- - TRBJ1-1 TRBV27 CASSLSNKNTEAFF TGTGCCAGCAGTTTATCAAACAAGAACACTGAAGCTTTCTTT
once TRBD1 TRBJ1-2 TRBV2 CASTSGGRGRNYGYTF TGTGCCAGCACCTCCGGGGGCAGGGGGCGCAACTATGGCTACACCTTC
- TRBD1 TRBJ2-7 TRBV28 CASSFRQGAVYEQYF TGTGCCAGCAGTTTCCGACAGGGAGCTGTCTACGAGCAGTACTTC
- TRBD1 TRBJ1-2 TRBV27 CASSSGTGSFDSSGYTF TGTGCCAGCAGTTCAGGGACAGGGAGTTTTGATTCATCAGGCTACACCTTC
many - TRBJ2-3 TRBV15 CATDSYTDTQYF TGTGCCACCGACAGTTACACAGATACGCAGTATTTT
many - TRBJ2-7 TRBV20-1 CSARDLDGSRTYEQYF TGCAGTGCTAGAGATCTGGACGGGAGTAGGACCTACGAGCAGTACTTC
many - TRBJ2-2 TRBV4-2 CASSQEQNTGELFF TGTGCCAGCAGCCAAGAACAGAACACCGGGGAGCTGTTTTTT
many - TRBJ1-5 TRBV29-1 CSGGDRNQPQHF TGCAGCGGCGGGGACCGCAATCAGCCCCAGCATTTT
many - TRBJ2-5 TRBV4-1 CASSQRFRETQYF TGCGCCAGCAGCCAAAGGTTTCGGGAGACCCAGTACTTC
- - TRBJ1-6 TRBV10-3 CAISGTPGAYNSPLHF TGTGCCATCAGTGGGACCCCAGGGGCCTATAATTCACCCCTCCACTTT
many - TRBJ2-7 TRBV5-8 CASSPWGGQFYSYEQYF TGTGCCAGCAGCCCATGGGGGGGACAGTTTTACTCCTACGAGCAGTACTTC
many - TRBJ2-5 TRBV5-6 CASSLSGAQETQYF TGTGCCAGCAGCTTGTCGGGGGCCCAAGAGACCCAGTACTTC
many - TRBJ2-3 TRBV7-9 CASSLRPDTQYF TGTGCCAGCAGCCTCCGCCCAGATACGCAGTATTTT
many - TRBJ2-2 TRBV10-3 CAIRDARNTGELFF TGTGCCATCAGGGACGCCAGAAACACCGGGGAGCTGTTTTTT